These 20 T cell receptor beta chains originate from one sample sequenced in a study of breast tumors, draining lymph nodes, adjacent tissues. Breast cancer patients provided tissue from their axillary draining lymph nodes. TCRdb processed the multiplex PCR reads anew with MiXCR; each CDR3 protein has one entry. The repertoire consists of a few hundred thousand distinct CDR3 sequences, with less than 45% occurring once and the leading ten covering 3% to 4%. The source material was axillary lymph node tissue. These receptors were taken from a female donor with breast cancer. Some clones in this sample may be carry-over from other donors' samples.

In its sample, this clonotype was seen a few times. The V call is TRBV6-6, the J call TRBJ2-7; D is unresolved. Germline values: CDR1 MNHNY, CDR2 SVGAGI (reference sequence). The ends were cut back, 2 bases at V and 7 bases at J, with 3 bases in the middle. The CDR3 loop spans 10 amino acids. The CDR3 protein is CASSYREQYF. The CDR3 nucleotides read TGTGCCAGCAGTTACCGGGAGCAGTACTTC.

This chain links TRBV20-1 with TRBJ2-7; 16 nucleotides agree with TRBD2. Trimming at V came to 5 bases and at J to 4 bases, leaving 8 bases not matched to a gene. Germline V gene lookup returns CDR1 DFQATT and CDR2 SNEGSKA (reference sequence). The CDR3 contains 16 residues. CDR3 DNA sequence: TGCAGTGCTTCCGGGACTAGCGGGGGGGCCGTGTACGAGCAGTACTTC. It encodes CSASGTSGGAVYEQYF.

This clonotype was detected ten times or more. In nucleotides, the CDR3 is TGTGCCAGCAGCTTAGATACTGGAAACACCATATATTTT. Amino acids: CASSLDTGNTIYF. The chain uses TRBV7-9 and TRBJ1-3; D unclear. The CDR3 extends over 13 amino acids. Germline V gene sequence: CDR1 SEHNR, CDR2 FQNEAQ (reference sequence). Deletions cut 1 base from V and 2 bases from J, with 3 bases between.

The CDR3 nucleotides are TGTGCCAGCAGTTTTGGGACAGGGAAAAACATTCAGTACTTC. It specifies CASSFGTGKNIQYF. V gene TRBV28 combines with J gene TRBJ2-4, with 9 bases matching TRBD1. The germline V gene encodes CDR1 MDHEN and CDR2 SYDVKM. The CDR3 has 14 residues. Trimming removed 3 bases from V and 4 bases from J; junction bases left unmatched: 1.

CDR3 sequence reads: CSARGGQGESQPQHF. The CDR3 region has the DNA TGCAGTGCTAGAGGGGGACAGGGAGAATCCCAGCCCCAGCATTTT. The chain links TRBV20-1 to TRBJ1-5; 9 bases are a match to TRBD1. Germline CDR1 and CDR2: DFQATT and SNEGSKA (reference sequence). V lost 1 base to trimming and J lost 7 bases; unmatched junction nucleotides: 8. There are 15 residues in the CDR3.

This clonotype has a count of ten or more. The chain couples TRBV3-1 to TRBJ1-2, with unresolved D. CDR3 size: 13 residues. The germline V and J ends were trimmed by 2 bases and 4 bases, with 8 bases remaining between them. Germline CDR1 reads LGHDT; CDR2 reads YNNKEL (reference sequence). CDR3 nucleotide sequence: TGTGCCAGCAGCCAAAGGGCATTCTATGGCTACACCTTC. Residues: CASSQRAFYGYTF.

This clonotype was counted ten times or more. The chain couples TRBV12-3 or TRBV12-4 to TRBJ2-1; D is possibly TRBD1 (7 bases). This CDR3 is 15 amino acids long. V shed 6 bases and J shed 5 bases, with 17 bases lying between them. Here the CDR3 reads CASRKRRGPNNEQFF. The CDR3 DNA reads TGTGCCAGCAGAAAAAGGAGGGGGCCGAACAATGAGCAGTTCTTC.

As regards this clonotype: The missing conserved phenylalanine or tryptophan at the end of this CDR3 makes a read error likely. Because the CDR3's place on the DNA is in doubt, the DNA is left out and the CDR3 is given as listed by TCRdb. The J gene is TRBJ2-2, the V gene TRBV4-2; no check of the table's D call, TRBD1, against the DNA was made. The germline CDR1 and CDR2 sequences are LGHNA and YNFKEQ. A total of 17 residues make up the CDR3, ends included. CDR3 protein: CASSQRTGGATPGSCFL.

As to this clonotype: A junction boundary mismatches the germline segment, possibly from a read error. The gene calls are TRBV15 and TRBJ2-6; the D is unclear. From germline, CDR1 is LNHNV and CDR2 YYDKDF (reference sequence). The CDR3 loop spans 15 amino acids. The CDR3 region has the DNA TGTGCGACCAGCAGAGAGCTCTCTGGGGTCAACGTCCTGACTTTC. Amino acid sequence: CATSRELSGVNVLTF.

Concerning this clonotype itself: This may be a read error: a much more frequent sequence differs by one nucleotide. This sequence joins TRBV5-4 and TRBJ1-4; tentative D call: TRBD1 (5 bases). The germline V and J ends were trimmed by 1 base and 7 bases, with 8 bases remaining between them. From germline, CDR1 is SGHNT and CDR2 YYREEE (reference sequence). The CDR3 is 13 amino acids. CDR3 coding DNA: TGTGCCAGCAGCTTGAGGGGAACTGAAAAACTGTTTTTT. It translates to CASSLRGTEKLFF.

V gene TRBV10-3 combines with J gene TRBJ1-5; the D gene is possibly TRBD1 (5 bases). The CDR3 covers 18 residues. Germline loops: CDR1 ENHRY, CDR2 SYGVKD. V lost 3 bases and J lost 3, with 21 bases in between. The chain's CDR3 is CAISDAVASGANNQPQHF. The DNA of the CDR3 is TGTGCCATCAGTGATGCGGTAGCATCTGGGGCAAACAATCAGCCCCAGCATTTT.

This clonotype came up many times. The gene calls are TRBV7-9 and TRBJ2-2; D gene unclear. Germline values: CDR1 SEHNR, CDR2 FQNEAQ (reference sequence). The V gene lost 2 bases and the J gene lost 7 bases, with 8 bases spanning the gap. The CDR3 is made up of 13 amino acids. DNA for the CDR3: TGTGCCAGCAGCTTACCCCTTGGCGGGGAGCTGTTTTTT. This codes for CASSLPLGGELFF. Combining the CDR3 with reference TRBV7-9 and TRBJ2-2 gives the whole variable domain DTGVSQNPRHKITKRGQNVTFRCDPISEHNRLYWYRQTLGQGPEFLTYFQNEAQLEKSRLLSDRFSAERPKGSFSTLEIQRTEQGDSAMYLCASSLPLGGELFFGEGSRLTVL.

With respect to this clonotype: A much larger clone sits a single nucleotide away, making a read error possible. V usage is TRBV2 and J usage is TRBJ1-3, with D hard to call. The V end was cut by 5 bases, the J end by 0 bases, with 8 bases between. CDR3 size: 14 residues. Germline values: CDR1 SNHLY, CDR2 FYNNEI. CDR3 loop: CASSYGISGNTIYF. DNA for the CDR3: TGTGCCAGCAGTTACGGTATCTCTGGAAACACCATATATTTT. The full variable domain, completed using reference TRBV2 and TRBJ1-3, is EPEVTQTPSHQVTQMGQEVILRCVPISNHLYFYWYRQILGQKVEFLVSFYNNEISEKSEIFDDQFSVERPDGSNFTLKIRSTKLEDSAMYFCASSYGISGNTIYFGEGSWLTVV.

There are many counts of this clonotype. This chain joins TRBV6-6 and TRBJ1-2, with D possibly TRBD1 on 6 matching bases. Trimming took 6 bases from V and 4 from J, leaving 18 bases between them. The CDR3 has 15 residues. Germline values: CDR1 MNHNY, CDR2 SVGAGI (reference sequence). In nucleotides, the CDR3 is TGTGCCAGCAGCTCCGACGGACAGCGCCTCTATGGCTACACCTTC. As protein: CASSSDGQRLYGYTF.

The chain carries TRBV7-2 and TRBJ1-4; TRBD1 matches at 7 bases. The length of the CDR3 is 13 residues. V was clipped by 4 bases and J by 8 bases; unmatched bases: 4. Germline CDR1 SGHTA, CDR2 FQGNSA. CDR3 nucleotide sequence: TGTGCCAGCAGCTCAGGGGGGCAGGAAAAACTGTTTTTT. It is translated as CASSSGGQEKLFF.

The chain combines TRBV20-1 with TRBJ1-6; D is unclear. Germline V CDR1 and CDR2: DFQATT, SNEGSKA (reference sequence). The CDR3 is 16 residues long. V was cut by 3 bases and J by 7 bases, with 19 bases left in between. CDR3 residues: CSASREGDGWNSPLHF. The DNA for the CDR3 is TGCAGTGCTAGTCGGGAGGGAGATGGGTGGAATTCACCCCTCCACTTT.

The rearrangement links TRBV2 to TRBJ2-7; D may be TRBD1 (6 bases). The V end was cut by 0 bases, the J end by 3 bases, with 12 bases between. Germline V gene data show CDR1 as SNHLY and CDR2 as FYNNEI. The CDR3 totals 15 residues. The CDR3 DNA reads as TGTGCCAGCAGTGAAGCAGACAGGACTGACTACGAGCAGTACTTC. Amino acid sequence: CASSEADRTDYEQYF.

This clonotype was detected ten times or more. Written as DNA, the CDR3 is TGCGCCAGCAGCTTGCGTGGCGGGGGGGCCTTGCCAGATACGCAGTATTTT. Its protein is CASSLRGGGALPDTQYF. The genes are TRBV5-1 and TRBJ2-3, with 9 bases lining up with TRBD2. The trim removed 1 base at V and 4 bases at J, leaving 10 bases unmatched. The germline gives CDR1 SGHRS, CDR2 YFSETQ. The CDR3 runs 17 residues.

J is TRBJ2-3 and V is TRBV7-6; TRBD2 might be the D (5 bases). Germline assignment: CDR1 SGHVS and CDR2 FNYEAQ. The CDR3 runs 17 residues. V shed 2 bases and J shed 2 bases, with 17 bases lying between them. The CDR3 region has the DNA TGTGCCAGCAGCTTAAGTGTCGGGAAATCTGTCACAGATACGCAGTATTTT. This encodes CASSLSVGKSVTDTQYF.

In this sample, this clonotype turned up once. The chain is built from TRBV7-8 and TRBJ2-7; the match to TRBD1 covers 9 bases. This CDR3 contains 12 residues. Germline CDR1 is SGHVS and CDR2 is FQNEAQ. The trim removed 9 bases at V and 12 bases at J, leaving 12 bases unmatched. CDR3 in amino acids: CASGQGNYKRYF. The CDR3, as DNA: TGTGCCAGTGGACAGGGGAACTACAAGCGGTACTTC.